This T cell receptor beta chain was sequenced during a study of OX40 agonist ivuxolimab in advanced cancers. Study background: Ivuxolimab, which is an agonistic anti-OX40 (CD134) antibody, was administered to the patients. General study results and limits: Blood T cells, both CD4+ and CD8+, expanded clonally by week 6 at 0.1 to 3.0 mg/kg.

Trimming stripped 6 bases from V and 12 bases from J, with 12 bases between. Germline CDR1 MNHEY, CDR2 SVGAGI. The CDR3 loop spans 12 amino acids. This clone was observed once. Its specificity is unknown. The data were produced by immunoSEQ multiplex PCR, yet TCRdb's version contains in-frame clones alone and is incomplete. The data contain some 83,000 clones, about 90% of them singletons. This TCR was recovered from an adult with an advanced solid tumor such as melanoma, head and neck, liver or kidney cancer. The specimen was CD4+ or CD8+ T cells sorted from blood, collected in a trial of the OX40 agonist ivuxolimab. The genes are TRBV6-5 and TRBJ1-6; D perhaps matches TRBD1 (5 bases). The CDR3 sequence: CASSSEGIPLHF. For the CDR3, the DNA is TGTGCCAGCAGCTCGGAGGGGATACCCCTCCACTTT.